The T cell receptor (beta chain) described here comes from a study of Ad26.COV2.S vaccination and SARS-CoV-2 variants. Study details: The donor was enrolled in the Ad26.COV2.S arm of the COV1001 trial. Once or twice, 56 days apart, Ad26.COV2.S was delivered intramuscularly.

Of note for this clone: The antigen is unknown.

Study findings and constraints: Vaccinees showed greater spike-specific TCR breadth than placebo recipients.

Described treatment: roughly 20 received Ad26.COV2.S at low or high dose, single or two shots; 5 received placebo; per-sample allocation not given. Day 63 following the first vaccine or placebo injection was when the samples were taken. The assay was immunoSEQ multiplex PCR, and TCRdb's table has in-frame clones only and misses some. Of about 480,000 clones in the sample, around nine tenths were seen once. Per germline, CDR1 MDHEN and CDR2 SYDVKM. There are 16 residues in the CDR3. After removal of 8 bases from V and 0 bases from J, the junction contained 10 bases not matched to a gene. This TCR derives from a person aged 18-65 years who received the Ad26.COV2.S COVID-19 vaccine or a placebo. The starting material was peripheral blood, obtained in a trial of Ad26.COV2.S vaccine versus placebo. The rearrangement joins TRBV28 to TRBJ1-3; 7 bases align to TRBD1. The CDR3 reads CASGPPTGDSGNTIYF. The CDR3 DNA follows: TGTGCCAGCGGACCCCCCACAGGGGACTCTGGAAACACCATATATTTT.